These T cell receptor beta chains were read from a single sample in a study of shared clonotypes between healthy human individuals. Generated by immunoSEQ multiplex PCR, the TCRdb table keeps only in-frame clones and is missing some. The profile shows a few million clones, approximately 92% of them singletons. The sequenced sample was naive CD4+ T cells sorted from blood. Every receptor here comes from a man aged 18 to 35 in good health. Each CDR3 is given with its conserved first and last residue. Each record gives: J gene, V gene, CDR3 length, clone size, D gene, CDR3 DNA, CDR3 protein. The D gene is left open where the match is weak. Expanded clones get a size class; other rows say once, few or many, or leave the size out.

>TRBJ1-5|TRBV2|12|-|-
TGTGCCAGCCGGGGGGCGACTCAGCCCCAGCATTTT
CASRGATQPQHF
>TRBJ2-3|TRBV10-3|16|-|-
TGTGCCATCAGTGAGTCGCAGGGGACGAGCACAGATACGCAGTATTTT
CAISESQGTSTDTQYF
>TRBJ1-2|TRBV6-6|12|-|-
TGTGCCAGCAGAATGGAGGGGTATGGCTACACCTTC
CASRMEGYGYTF
>TRBJ2-7|TRBV9|18|once|-
TGTGCCAGCAGCGTAGAACCCACTACCGGCCTGAGCTCCTACGAGCAGTACTTC
CASSVEPTTGLSSYEQYF
>TRBJ2-3|TRBV28|15|few|TRBD1
TGTGCCAGCAGTTCGCCGGGACAGGGCACAGATACGCAGTATTTT
CASSSPGQGTDTQYF
>TRBJ2-3|TRBV5-1|16|-|-
TGCGCCAGCAGCTTGGCCGGGGTCCAGAGCCCGGATACGCAGTATTTT
CASSLAGVQSPDTQYF
>TRBJ1-5|TRBV12-5|14|once|-
TGTGCTAGTGGTTCTTACATCCCTCGTCAGCCCCAGCATTTT
CASGSYIPRQPQHF
>TRBJ2-7|TRBV19|16|once|-
TGTGCCAGTAGTATGGGCGTCTCAGGGTTGTCCTACGAGCAGTACTTC
CASSMGVSGLSYEQYF
>TRBJ1-5|TRBV7-3|21|-|TRBD1
TGTGCCAGCAGCGATTGGGCTGAGGACAGGGGGAAATCCAATGGCAATCAGCCCCAGCATTTT
CASSDWAEDRGKSNGNQPQHF
>TRBJ1-5|TRBV19|13|few|-
TGTGCCAGTACCCTTGAATACGGTCAGCCCCAGCATTTT
CASTLEYGQPQHF
>TRBJ2-7|TRBV7-2|15|-|-
TGTGCCAGCAGCAGGGTGGAGATTGGGTCCTACGAGCAGTACTTC
CASSRVEIGSYEQYF
>TRBJ1-2|TRBV14|15|-|-
TGTGCCAGCAGCCAAGAGGTATACGGGTTTAACGGCTACACCTTC
CASSQEVYGFNGYTF
>TRBJ2-1|TRBV7-6|15|once|-
TGTGCCAGCAGCTTAATGGGGGGGGGCCGCGGTGAGCAGTTCTTC
CASSLMGGGRGEQFF
>TRBJ1-5|TRBV19|14|-|TRBD1
TGTGCCAGTAAAGTTACAGGGGTCGGTCAGCCCCAGCATTTT
CASKVTGVGQPQHF
>TRBJ2-7|TRBV14|11|-|-
TGTGCCAGCAGCCAAGGAGACGAGCAGTACTTC
CASSQGDEQYF
>TRBJ2-3|TRBV5-1|15|once|-
TGCGCCAGCACCCTTGGGACGTTGAGCACAGATACGCAGTATTTT
CASTLGTLSTDTQYF
>TRBJ2-3|TRBV5-4|13|-|-
TGTGCCAGCAGCTTGGATCTACTAGGTACGCAGTATTTT
CASSLDLLGTQYF
>TRBJ2-5|TRBV5-1|16|-|TRBD2
TGCGCCAGCAGCTTGGTTCTTGCGGGAGGGCAAGAGACCCAGTACTTC
CASSLVLAGGQETQYF
>TRBJ2-5|TRBV2|13|-|-
TGTGCCAGCTCGCCGGGATTACGAGAGACCCAGTACTTC
CASSPGLRETQYF
>TRBJ2-5|TRBV9|19|-|-
TGTGCCAGCAGCGTAGTTCAGCGACCCCACCGGAGCCACCAAGAGACCCAGTACTTC
CASSVVQRPHRSHQETQYF
>TRBJ2-3|TRBV10-3|16|-|TRBD2
TGTGCCATCAGCGACCTGACTAGCGGGAGCACAGATACGCAGTATTTT
CAISDLTSGSTDTQYF
>TRBJ2-3|TRBV21-1|18|-|-
TGTGCCAGCAGCATCACAACCGGGACTAGCGCCTACACAGATACGCAGTATTTT
CASSITTGTSAYTDTQYF
>TRBJ2-3|TRBV2|16|-|TRBD2
TGTGCCAGCAGCCCAATAGCGGGGGGCCCCACAGATACGCAGTATTTT
CASSPIAGGPTDTQYF
>TRBJ1-5|TRBV19|17|-|-
TGTGCCAGTAGTATAGATGGGTTTCGACCCCGGGGTCAGCCCCAGCATTTT
CASSIDGFRPRGQPQHF
>TRBJ1-1|TRBV7-6|15|-|TRBD1
TGTGCCAGCAGCTTAGCCGGGACAGTGAACACTGAAGCTTTCTTT
CASSLAGTVNTEAFF
>TRBJ1-5|TRBV2|13|-|-
TGTGCCAGCAACGGAGGGGGGAATCAGCCCCAGCATTTT
CASNGGGNQPQHF
>TRBJ2-3|TRBV7-2|16|-|-
TGTGCCAGCAGCTTACAATCTCGCTGGAGCGGAGATACGCAGTATTTT
CASSLQSRWSGDTQYF
>TRBJ2-7|TRBV7-2|13|-|-
TGTGCCAGCAGCTTCCATCCCTCCTACGAGCAGTACTTC
CASSFHPSYEQYF
>TRBJ2-3|TRBV29-1|14|-|-
TGCAGCGTTGACAGTCTAGGGGGCACAGATACGCAGTATTTT
CSVDSLGGTDTQYF
>TRBJ2-3|TRBV5-1|13|-|TRBD1
TGCGCCAGCAGCATGACAGGGATGGATACGCAGTATTTT
CASSMTGMDTQYF
>TRBJ2-1|TRBV6-5|15|-|TRBD2
TGTGCCAGCAGTCACGAAGCGGGAGGGTACAATGAGCAGTTCTTC
CASSHEAGGYNEQFF
>TRBJ2-1|TRBV5-6|19|-|TRBD2
TGTGCCAGCAGCTTGGAGAGGACTAGCGGGAGAAAAGGGGGAGGCGAGCAGTTCTTC
CASSLERTSGRKGGGEQFF
>TRBJ1-6|TRBV27|20|-|TRBD1
TGTGCCAGCAGTTTTAACCGGGACAGAAGAATCCGGTGGTATAATTCACCCCTCCACTTT
CASSFNRDRRIRWYNSPLHF
>TRBJ1-3|TRBV6-5|15|-|-
TGTGCCAGCAGTTACGCCCAGAGCTCTGGAAACACCATATATTTT
CASSYAQSSGNTIYF
>TRBJ2-5|TRBV2|11|once|-
TGTGCCAGCACCGGGGCCGAGACCCAGTACTTC
CASTGAETQYF
>TRBJ2-2|TRBV5-1|16|-|-
TGCGCCAGCAGCTCCCCCACAGGCGTCAACACCGGGGAGCTGTTTTTT
CASSSPTGVNTGELFF
>TRBJ1-6|TRBV9|15|-|TRBD1
TGTGCCAGCAGCGTAGCTGGCAGGGGGAACTCACCCCTCCACTTT
CASSVAGRGNSPLHF
>TRBJ2-7|TRBV30|15|-|-
TGTGCCTGGAGACGGAGGGACGCGGTCTCCTACGAGCAGTACTTC
CAWRRRDAVSYEQYF
>TRBJ1-2|TRBV6-1|11|-|-
TGTGCCATGCTTGAGGACTATGGCTACACCTTC
CAMLEDYGYTF
>TRBJ2-5|TRBV6-5|15|-|-
TGTGCCAGCAGGCCCGGGACAAAACTCTTAGGGGCCCAGTACTTC
CASRPGTKLLGAQYF
>TRBJ1-1|TRBV10-3|18|-|-
TGTGCCATCAGAATCCGGGACACAATCGATATAGGGGACACTGAAGCTTTCTTT
CAIRIRDTIDIGDTEAFF
>TRBJ2-2|TRBV5-1|15|few|TRBD1
TGCGCCAGCAGCTTGTCAGGGGGCGACACCGGGGAGCTGTTTTTT
CASSLSGGDTGELFF
>TRBJ1-2|TRBV5-5|14|-|-
TGTGCCAGCAGCTTTGGGGGGGCCGACTATGGCTACACCTTC
CASSFGGADYGYTF
>TRBJ2-6|TRBV19|19|-|-
TGTGCCAGTAGCCCTAGATGGCAGTGGCAACCCTCTGGGGCCAACGTCCTGACTTTC
CASSPRWQWQPSGANVLTF
>TRBJ1-1|TRBV2|15|-|-
TGTGCCAGCAGTGACCGGGACACTAACCTTGGGGAAGCTTTCTTT
CASSDRDTNLGEAFF
>TRBJ2-3|TRBV28|13|-|-
TGTGCCAGCAGTTTACAGAACCCAGATACGCAGTATTTT
CASSLQNPDTQYF
>TRBJ1-4|TRBV7-6|15|-|-
TGTGCCAGCAGTAGACAGCGGCCCCCTAATGAAAAACTGTTTTTT
CASSRQRPPNEKLFF
>TRBJ2-7|TRBV30|12|-|-
TGTGCCTGGAGTGTTCGAGCCTACGAGCAGTACTTC
CAWSVRAYEQYF
>TRBJ2-7|TRBV4-1|14|-|TRBD2
TGCGCCAGCAGCCAAGGCGGGGGCTCCTACGAGCAGTACTTC
CASSQGGGSYEQYF
>TRBJ1-1|TRBV9|14|-|-
TGTGCCAGCAGCGTAGTCGGGGATTATGGTGAAGCTTTCTTT
CASSVVGDYGEAFF
>TRBJ2-7|TRBV28|14|-|-
TGTGCCAGCAGTCCGGTGGGGTTCAACTACGAGCAGTACTTC
CASSPVGFNYEQYF